This paragraph covers one TCR beta chain sequence. No antigen is known for it. V sheds 3 bases and J sheds 5 bases, leaving 16 bases between their ends. The germline V gene specifies KGHSH as CDR1 and LQKENI as CDR2. Counted from cysteine to phenylalanine, this CDR3 has 15 amino acids. Only CDR3 DNA is held: 45 bases, read in frame from base 1. The protocol used for the library was the immunoSEQ multiplex PCR assay. For the multiplex PCR, a mixture combining 60 forward primers for TCR Vbeta segments and 13 reverse primers for TCR Jbeta segments was used. A multiplex PCR assay on genomic DNA amplified the CDR3 region of rearranged TCR beta genes. The amplified TCR beta libraries were sequenced on the Illumina HiSeq System as 87-base-pair reads. In the original analysis: In a later analysis, 77 million or so unique TCR beta chains were counted across the approximately 670 repertoires, and approximately 11 million of these chains were shared by at least two donors. Raw reads were error-corrected and collapsed into unique sequences with a nearest-neighbor algorithm that merged closely related sequences to remove PCR and sequencing errors. V, D and J gene segments were assigned by aligning CDR3 sequences to IMGT reference sequences. Each retained sequence needed at least a six-nucleotide match to both a V gene segment and a J gene segment. Rearrangements were classified as productive when the CDR3 lacked stop codons and remained in frame with V and J, and all other rearrangements were classified as non-productive. Following IMGT convention, CDR3 was defined as the stretch from the second conserved V-encoded cysteine up to the conserved J-encoded phenylalanine. The earlier analysis of more than 450 of the donors excluded sequences that lacked an unambiguous match to a single V gene segment. An earlier analysis of a few hundred of the donors classified V segments as functional when productive rearrangements were above 56.7% and as segregating when the standard deviation between donors was above 5%. A statistical classification framework was developed to diagnose cytomegalovirus status using the catalog of TCR beta chain sequences. In a later analysis, TCR nucleotide sequences were compared against IMGT/GENE-DB human TR gene sequences so that V and J genes could be assigned. Using the TCRdist pipeline, a later analysis assigned CDR3 sequences along with most-parsimonious VDJ recombination scenarios. A later analysis defined each TCR beta chain by its CDR3 amino acid sequence plus V-gene family, and excluded reads lacking a unique V-gene family. In a later analysis, approximately 590 highly shared, low-generation-probability nucleotide sequences were removed to address suspected cross-contamination and a sequencing artifact. In a later analysis, a clonal expansion index for each public chain was calculated from normalized within-repertoire ranks of inferred template counts. A later analysis computed generation probabilities with a VDJ recombination model fitted to out-of-frame rearrangements, and checked the results against IGoR. In a later analysis, TCR-TCR, TCR-HLA and TCR-CMV co-occurrence was scored with hypergeometric tests, and a repertoire-size bias correction was applied to TCR pairs. A later analysis estimated false discovery rates by permuting HLA or CMV assignments 20 times. In a later analysis, co-occurring TCRs were grouped with DBSCAN, and TCRdist sequence similarity was added when clustering was performed within HLA-allele-positive subsets. Repertoires with fewer than 30,000 or more than 120,000 public chains were left out of co-occurrence clustering, as were about 5 repertoires with anomalous nucleotide sharing. TCRdb limited this immuneACCESS table to in-frame rearrangements with V and J called. A share of clones is missing; checked studies link under half to unresolved V genes, and the rest is unexplained. V and J calls and clone size follow that table, whereas D and trimming were derived from the DNA. This specimen's table enumerates about 130,000 clones. Clones ranked in the top ten supply 1.5% to 2% of the sample.

The data were obtained in a study of cytomegalovirus exposure and HLA in healthy donors (dated by TCRdb to 2015 to 2018). Background on the whole study: In an earlier analysis of several hundred of the donors, around 290 Gb of sequence data and some 120 million unique TCR beta sequences from 150 million to 200 million T cells were reported. An early release that covered about 640 HLA-typed donors contained approximately 300 gigabases of sequencing data and roughly 84 million unique TCR sequences. The genetic ancestry cluster associated with self-reported Caucasian donors included 80% to 90% of the 300 to 450 genotyped donors. The study aimed to test whether signatures of past pathogen exposure could be identified by cataloging public T cell receptors. The study used immunosequencing to profile the T cell repertoires of several hundred subjects and linked those repertoires to cytomegalovirus serostatus. Besides the first cohort of about 730 subjects, a separate validation cohort made up of 95 to 150 different subjects was used. To predict cytomegalovirus infection status, the study brought together high-throughput TCR immunosequencing, statistical association of individual TCRs with disease status, and machine learning. In a later analysis, previously published TCR beta repertoires from roughly 710 donors were re-analyzed and high-resolution HLA genotyping was added so that TCR occurrence patterns could be studied. The later analysis used no new phenotypic data to find candidate immune exposures, relying instead on TCR beta sequences and their occurrence across donors. To decide whether each TCR beta V gene segment behaved as functional or pseudogenic, an earlier analysis of fewer than 750 of the donors relied on high-throughput TCR beta sequencing. Donor age, sex, ethnicity and CMV serostatus were collected together with the repertoire data. A later genetic analysis took genome-wide SNP genotypes for about three fifths of the roughly 700 donors and used that subset as a discovery cohort. Every repertoire in the discovery cohort had been generated on one and the same sequencing platform. Both class I and class II loci were covered by HLA typing, at four-digit resolution. The number of donors typed differed by locus, with about 629-640 for A, B, C, DRB1 and DQB1, around 520 for DQA1, some 570 for DPA1, and approximately 470 for DPB1. Five DR-DQ haplotypes were treated as single units for association and clustering because of strong linkage in the cohort. Among about 390 genotyped donors of the cohort, an average of approximately 230,000 unique TCR beta nucleotide sequences were sequenced per donor, about a sixth of them non-productive. The paper's findings and limits, for the study overall: The earlier analysis of nearly 600 of the donors excluded 15 to 20 rarely observed V segments, including chromosome 9 orphons, because counts were too low. At a false discovery rate of 0.05, a later analysis linked approximately 18,000 TCR beta sequences to specific HLA alleles. A later analysis found that most CMV-associated TCR beta chains appeared HLA-restricted, with HLA associations seemingly driven largely by CMV exposure. In a later genetic analysis, fewer N-insertions in productive TCRs were reported among donors in an Asian-associated ancestry cluster than the approximately 630-donor mean. A total of about 150 TCR beta chains were listed by the study as associated with cytomegalovirus. An earlier analysis of approximately 590 of the donors showed that most TCR beta V segments appeared in productive rearrangements either about 90% or about 30% of the time, which broadly matched IMGT annotations. Linkage disequilibrium might explain the correlated functional status among segregating V segments, but an unknown experimental factor could not be excluded. Across donors, most TCR sequences were observed very rarely, whereas some public TCRs were present in many individuals. The sequencing pipeline was judged likely to have produced a cluster of highly shared sequence variants as a technical artifact. The authors suggested that the approach could potentially be generalized to other disease states and immunological phenotypes. Because the 87-base-pair reads could not distinguish some IMGT-functional V segments, including TRBV6-2 and TRBV6-3, those segments were excluded. Three of the identified cytomegalovirus-associated TCR beta chains were confirmed in vitro to be specific for cytomegalovirus antigens. Assigning TCR associations to individual alleles was difficult when HLA alleles, especially DR and DQ, strongly co-occurred. Cytomegalovirus status was reported to be diagnosed by the classifier with high specificity and sensitivity in both the original and validation cohorts. A later analysis found that HLA-associated TCR beta chains were more clonally expanded and had lower generation probabilities than equally common non-associated chains. For the cohort, immune exposure information was limited to CMV serostatus. In a later analysis, the rate of TCR association differed among HLA loci, with DRB1 alleles having the most associated TCRs and HLA-C alleles having the fewest. The presence/absence analyses assumed that sequencing depth was roughly uniform across donors, and that assumption may not be true. A later analysis reported that several top co-occurrence clusters appeared linked to parvovirus B19, influenza, CMV and Epstein-Barr virus. Because HLA typing was missing for some donors at each locus, association tests included only the typed subset. This cohort had only TCR beta chains sequenced, and the lack of alpha or paired-chain data limited which features could be detected. A further reported finding was that TCR beta sequences accurately predicted the HLA-A and HLA-B alleles for most subjects in the first cohort. An association between a missense DCLRE1C variant and V-gene and J-gene trimming of TCR beta chains was found in a later genetic analysis and replicated in an independent cohort.

In total, fewer than 750 healthy bone marrow donors made up the cohort. At the time of sampling, every cohort member was nominally healthy, though immune exposures that went unrecorded were likely present. The donor was CMV seronegative and was included in the group of under 450 seronegative cohort members. A peripheral blood sample was provided by each donor, and peripheral blood mononuclear cells were used for TCR beta sequencing. The Qiagen DNeasy Blood Extraction Kit was used to extract genomic DNA from the blood cell samples. The TCR originated in a man aged 18 to 35 in good health and CMV-seronegative. The V gene is TRBV18 and the J gene is TRBJ1-1; 5 matching bases give a weak D call of TRBD1. Specimen: PBMCs. Here is the DNA: TGTGCCAGCTCACCCCTGGACATGATTCTTACTGAAGCTTTCTTT. It is translated as CASSPLDMILTEAFF.